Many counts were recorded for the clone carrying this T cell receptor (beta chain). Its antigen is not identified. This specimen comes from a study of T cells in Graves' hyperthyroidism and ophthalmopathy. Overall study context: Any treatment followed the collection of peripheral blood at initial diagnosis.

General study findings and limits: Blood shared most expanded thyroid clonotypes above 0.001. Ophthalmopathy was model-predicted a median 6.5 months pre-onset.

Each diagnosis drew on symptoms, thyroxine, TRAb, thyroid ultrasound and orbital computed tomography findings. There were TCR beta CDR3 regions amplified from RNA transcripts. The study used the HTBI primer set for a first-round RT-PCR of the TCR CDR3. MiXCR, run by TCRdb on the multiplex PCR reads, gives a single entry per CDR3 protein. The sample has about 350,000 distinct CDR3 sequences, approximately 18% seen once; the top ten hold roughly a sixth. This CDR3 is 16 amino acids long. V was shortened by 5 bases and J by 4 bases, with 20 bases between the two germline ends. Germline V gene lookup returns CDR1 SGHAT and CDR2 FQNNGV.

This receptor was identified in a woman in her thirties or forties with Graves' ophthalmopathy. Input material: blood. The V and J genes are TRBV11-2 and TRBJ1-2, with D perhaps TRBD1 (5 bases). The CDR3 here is CASSRYRDSLLYGYTF. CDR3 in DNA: TGTGCCAGCAGCCGATACCGGGACTCTCTTCTCTATGGCTACACCTTC.